This T cell receptor (beta chain) came from a study of blood T cell repertoires in COVID-19. About the research overall: Italy, Spain and the United States were the sources of the convalescent and acute COVID-19 samples.

Generated by immunoSEQ multiplex PCR, the TCRdb table keeps only in-frame clones and is missing some. The sample contains some 430,000 clones, roughly 91% of which appear only once. The V gene end was trimmed by 4 bases and the J gene end by 8 bases; junction bases not matched to a gene: 10. Germline CDR1 SGHRS, CDR2 YFSETQ. This CDR3 region has 16 residues. This sequence joins TRBV5-1 and TRBJ2-1, with TRBD2 matching over 12 bases. Sequenced input: PBMCs or T cells enriched from blood (not recorded which). This sequence was found in a man aged 18 to 30 who had recovered from COVID-19. CDR3 sequence reads: CASSPASTSGRYEQFF. The DNA for the CDR3 is TGCGCCAGCAGCCCTGCCTCGACTAGCGGGAGATATGAGCAGTTCTTC.